This T cell receptor beta chain was recorded in a study of PD-L1 blockade in urothelial cancer. Overall study: The study started patients on atezolizumab in about 2014, giving 1,200 mg intravenously every 3 weeks. Male sex and bladder-origin urothelial cancer were recorded for about 90% of the roughly 29 patients.

Templates that were synthetic TCR analogs were spiked into each PCR. Repertoires were generated with immunoSEQ multiplex PCR, while TCRdb's copy carries only in-frame clones and drops some. This sample has 95,000 or so clones; roughly 87% occur once, and the top ten carry 2% to 2.5%. There are a few counts of this clone. Time point in this sample: pretreatment peripheral blood. Anywhere from 1 to 8 samples came from each patient, spanning pretreatment and on-treatment. The germline gives CDR1 MNHNS, CDR2 SASEGT. V lost 4 bases and J lost 6, with 13 bases in between. This CDR3 is built from 13 residues.

This specimen consisted of PBMCs, obtained around atezolizumab (anti-PD-L1) treatment. This TCR was recovered from a man in his sixties with urothelial cancer. The V gene is TRBV6-1, the J gene TRBJ2-7; D may be TRBD1 (5 bases). The CDR3 nucleotides read TGTGCCAGCAGTGGGCAACAGGCAGGCGAGCAGTACTTC. The encoded protein is CASSGQQAGEQYF.